This note documents a single T cell receptor (beta chain) sequence. The data belong to a study of human T cells and chemical hapten exposure. On the study more broadly: Skin on the upper inner arm, roughly 2 cm by roughly 2 cm in size, was sensitized with 2% DPC.

The CDR3 loop spans 13 amino acids. Per the germline V gene, CDR1 is SQVTM and CDR2 is ANQGSEA. The V and J ends lost 5 bases and 5 bases respectively, with 15 bases between them. Documented time point: patch test 2, 6 weeks after DPC sensitization. Treatment: therapeutic diphenylcyclopropenone sensitization with weekly scalp DPC. MiXCR was run by TCRdb on the RACE reads, yielding one entry per CDR3 protein. Of about 69,000 distinct CDR3 sequences in the sample, around 10% were seen once. The rearrangement links TRBV29-1 to TRBJ1-1, with D perhaps TRBD1 (6 bases). The receptor's source is a woman aged 50 to 60 with alopecia areata. Some clones in this sample may be carry-over from other donors' samples. This specimen was whole blood, taken in connection with sensitization to the hapten diphenylcyclopropenone (DPC). CDR3 nucleotides: TGCAGCGTTCCCGGGACACGGCGGACTGAAGCTTTCTTT. It translates to CSVPGTRRTEAFF.